This is a list of T cell receptor beta chains from one sample in a study of CD8+ T cells in alopecia areata. Assay used: immunoSEQ multiplex PCR; TCRdb lists only in-frame clones, some missing. Of more than 95,000 clones in the sample, 47% were seen once. Sequencing input: NKG2D-low CD8+ T cells sorted from blood. These receptors were taken from a human donor with alopecia areata. CDR3s include the opening cysteine and the closing phenylalanine or tryptophan. D genes are given only for firm matches. Only part of the rows carry a size: once, few, many, or a class if the clone is expanded.

J gene | V gene | D gene | clone size | CDR3 protein | CDR3 DNA
TRBJ2-5 | TRBV29-1 | - | few | CSVVRQGSGETQYF | TGCAGCGTTGTTAGGCAGGGAAGCGGAGAGACCCAGTACTTC
TRBJ2-6 | TRBV14 | - | few | CASSQGRGPGANVLTF | TGTGCCAGCAGCCAAGGGCGGGGACCTGGGGCCAACGTCCTGACTTTC
TRBJ2-7 | TRBV28 | TRBD1 | - | CASRTWTGGPYEQYF | TGTGCCAGCAGAACTTGGACAGGGGGACCCTACGAGCAGTACTTC
TRBJ2-2 | TRBV5-4 | - | few | CASSLLNTGELFF | TGTGCCAGCAGCTTGTTAAACACCGGGGAGCTGTTTTTT
TRBJ2-5 | TRBV29-1 | - | - | CSVVAVQETQYF | TGCAGCGTTGTAGCGGTCCAAGAGACCCAGTACTTC
TRBJ2-5 | TRBV5-1 | - | - | CASNNQETQYF | TGCGCCAGCAATAACCAAGAGACCCAGTACTTC
TRBJ2-5 | TRBV29-1 | - | - | CSVDPGDEETQYF | TGCAGCGTTGACCCAGGGGACGAAGAGACCCAGTACTTC
TRBJ1-1 | TRBV30 | - | - | CAWSYMGGTEAFF | TGTGCCTGGAGTTATATGGGGGGCACTGAAGCTTTCTTT
TRBJ1-5 | TRBV28 | - | few | CASSLRGSNQPQHF | TGTGCCAGCAGTTTAAGGGGAAGCAATCAGCCCCAGCATTTT
TRBJ2-1 | TRBV14 | - | few | CASSQKQTMDNEQFF | TGTGCCAGCAGCCAAAAGCAAACTATGGACAATGAGCAGTTCTTC
TRBJ1-1 | TRBV6-5 | - | - | CASSLTANTEAFF | TGTGCCAGCAGTTTGACAGCGAACACTGAAGCTTTCTTT
TRBJ2-7 | TRBV5-1 | - | - | CASRSPDSYEQYF | TGCGCCAGCCGCTCCCCGGATTCCTACGAGCAGTACTTC
TRBJ1-5 | TRBV19 | TRBD1 | - | CATGPGQGMQPQHF | TGTGCCACCGGACCGGGACAGGGTATGCAGCCCCAGCATTTT
TRBJ2-7 | TRBV29-1 | - | few | CSVDLGSDYEQYF | TGCAGCGTTGATTTGGGGTCCGACTACGAGCAGTACTTC
TRBJ2-2 | TRBV4-1 | - | - | CASSQGPGELFF | TGCGCCAGCAGCCAAGGCCCCGGGGAGCTGTTTTTT
TRBJ1-5 | TRBV27 | - | - | CASRYRVNQPQHF | TGTGCCAGCAGATATAGGGTCAATCAGCCCCAGCATTTT
TRBJ2-7 | TRBV29-1 | TRBD2 | few | CSVGGLAGQYEQYF | TGCAGCGTTGGAGGACTAGCGGGGCAATACGAGCAGTACTTC
TRBJ2-7 | TRBV29-1 | - | - | CSVEVDGENYEQYF | TGCAGCGTTGAAGTGGATGGGGAAAACTACGAGCAGTACTTC
TRBJ2-2 | TRBV29-1 | TRBD2 | - | CSVPSSGRALGELFF | TGCAGCGTTCCTTCTAGCGGGAGGGCTCTCGGGGAGCTGTTTTTT
TRBJ2-7 | TRBV29-1 | TRBD1 | - | CSAGQGLGDEQYF | TGCAGCGCCGGACAGGGCCTCGGGGACGAGCAGTACTTC
TRBJ2-1 | TRBV4-1 | - | - | CASSQDLAEQFF | TGCGCCAGCAGCCAAGATCTAGCTGAGCAGTTCTTC
TRBJ1-1 | TRBV29-1 | - | few | CSVDGGGDTEAFF | TGCAGCGTTGACGGGGGAGGGGACACTGAAGCTTTCTTT
TRBJ2-3 | TRBV29-1 | - | - | CSVEDGGPTDTQYF | TGCAGCGTTGAAGATGGGGGACCCACAGATACGCAGTATTTT
TRBJ2-3 | TRBV13 | TRBD2 | - | CASSPGGGGRADTQYF | TGTGCCAGCAGCCCTGGTGGCGGGGGGCGAGCAGATACGCAGTATTTT
TRBJ2-3 | TRBV6-1 | - | - | CASRGWDLSTDTQYF | TGTGCCAGCAGGGGGTGGGACCTAAGCACAGATACGCAGTATTTT
TRBJ1-1 | TRBV30 | - | - | CALTTVGTEAFF | TGTGCCTTGACGACAGTGGGCACTGAAGCTTTCTTT
TRBJ2-1 | TRBV27 | TRBD2 | - | CASSPKREGNEQFF | TGTGCCAGCAGTCCTAAGCGGGAGGGGAATGAGCAGTTCTTC
TRBJ2-7 | TRBV5-1 | - | few | CASSPIPGLTSGEQYF | TGCGCCAGCAGCCCAATCCCCGGACTTACCTCGGGGGAGCAGTACTTC
TRBJ2-5 | TRBV7-8 | TRBD2 | - | CASSLSGGAETQYF | TGTGCCAGCAGCTTGAGCGGGGGGGCGGAGACCCAGTACTTC
TRBJ2-7 | TRBV14 | - | few | CASSFEEHYEQYF | TGTGCCAGCAGCTTCGAGGAACACTACGAGCAGTACTTC
TRBJ1-2 | TRBV7-9 | - | - | CASSLPRGYTF | TGTGCCAGCAGCTTACCACGGGGCTACACCTTC
TRBJ2-1 | TRBV30 | - | once | CAWRHPQGNPRGFNEQFF | TGTGCCTGGAGACATCCCCAGGGGAATCCACGGGGATTCAATGAGCAGTTCTTC
TRBJ1-1 | TRBV2 | - | few | CASGGTEAFF | TGTGCCAGCGGGGGGACTGAAGCTTTCTTT
TRBJ2-7 | TRBV5-1 | TRBD1 | once | CASSLEGRQGVYEQYF | TGCGCCAGCAGCTTGGAAGGACGACAGGGGGTATACGAGCAGTACTTC
TRBJ2-7 | TRBV29-1 | - | - | CSASLQGTYEQYF | TGCAGCGCAAGCTTACAGGGAACCTACGAGCAGTACTTC
TRBJ2-5 | TRBV28 | TRBD2 | few | CASNLPGTTIETQYF | TGTGCCAGCAACCTGCCCGGGACTACCATAGAGACCCAGTACTTC
TRBJ2-2 | TRBV29-1 | - | few | CSVVSGWVNTGELFF | TGCAGCGTTGTATCGGGGTGGGTTAACACCGGGGAGCTGTTTTTT
TRBJ2-1 | TRBV11-2 | - | - | CASSIPSEQFF | TGTGCCAGCAGCATTCCAAGCGAGCAGTTCTTC
TRBJ1-4 | TRBV11-3 | - | - | CASSLLGDEKLFF | TGTGCCAGCAGCTTACTCGGGGATGAAAAACTGTTTTTT
TRBJ2-1 | TRBV29-1 | - | few | CSVDSNEQFF | TGCAGCGTCGACAGCAATGAGCAGTTCTTC
TRBJ2-3 | TRBV14 | - | few | CASSPTAPRTDTQYF | TGTGCCAGCAGCCCGACTGCACCGCGCACAGATACGCAGTATTTT